Below are 24 T cell receptor beta chains sequenced from a single sample in a study of T cells in Graves' hyperthyroidism and ophthalmopathy. Template material for amplifying TCR beta CDR3 regions consisted of RNA transcripts. A first-round RT-PCR of the TCR CDR3 used the HTBI primer set. TCRdb reprocessed the multiplex PCR reads with MiXCR, giving one entry per CDR3 protein. The table includes fewer than 350,000 distinct CDR3 sequences, roughly 23% detected once. The material sequenced was blood. The source of these receptors is a woman aged 50 to 65 with Graves' hyperthyroidism.

The V and J genes are TRBV9 and TRBJ2-1; 9 bases align to TRBD2. Germline V lookup: CDR1 SGDLS, CDR2 YYNGEE. V lost 0 bases to trimming and J lost 7 bases; unmatched junction nucleotides: 14. The CDR3 extends over 18 amino acids. The CDR3 sequence is CASSVGQGLAGRKNEQFF. CDR3 DNA sequence: TGTGCCAGCAGCGTAGGACAGGGTCTAGCGGGAAGGAAGAATGAGCAGTTCTTC. Supplemented by reference TRBV9 and TRBJ2-1, the full variable domain reads DSGVTQTPKHLITATGQRVTLRCSPRSGDLSVYWYQQSLDQGLQFLIQYYNGEERAKGNILERFSAQQFPDLHSELNLSSLELGDSALYFCASSVGQGLAGRKNEQFFGPGTRLTVL.

The chain recombines TRBV11-2 with TRBJ1-1, with 8 bases matching TRBD1. The V segment lost 1 base and the J segment 1 base; nucleotides outside the gene matches: 5. Per the germline V gene, CDR1 is SGHAT and CDR2 is FQNNGV. There are 16 residues in the CDR3. The CDR3 bases are TGTGCCAGCAGCTTAGTTCCCGGACAGGGGAACACTGAAGCTTTCTTT. Translating gives CASSLVPGQGNTEAFF.

This clonotype was found many times. The V gene is TRBV4-1, the J gene TRBJ2-7, with D unclear. The CDR3 extends over 13 amino acids. V was clipped by 1 base and J by 5 bases, with 9 bases between them. CDR1 and CDR2 (germline): MGHRA, YSYEKL. For the CDR3, the DNA is TGCGCCAGCAGCCAAGCCCGGGCCCACGAGCAGTACTTC. Amino acid sequence: CASSQARAHEQYF.

This clonotype was counted only a few times. The rearrangement joins TRBV19 to TRBJ1-2; D not certain. The germline V gene encodes CDR1 LNHDA and CDR2 SQIVND (reference sequence). CDR3 size: 13 residues. Trimming pared 0 bases from V and 4 bases from J, leaving 6 bases between. As DNA, the CDR3 is TGTGCCAGTAGTATAGACATCCGCTATGGCTACACCTTC. It is translated as CASSIDIRYGYTF. Full variable domain (remainder filled in from reference TRBV19 and TRBJ1-2): DGGITQSPKYLFRKEGQNVTLSCEQNLNHDAMYWYRQDPGQGLRLIYYSQIVNDFQKGDIAEGYSVSREKKESFPLTVTSAQKNPTAFYLCASSIDIRYGYTFGSGTRLTVV.

This clonotype has only a few counts. The CDR3, as DNA: TGTGCCAGTAGGACCGGCCCTGGGGACGAGCAGTACTTC. It is translated as CASRTGPGDEQYF. The chain uses TRBV19 and TRBJ2-7; D unresolved. Trimming removed 6 bases at V and 5 bases at J, with 14 bases between. Germline CDR1 reads LNHDA; CDR2 reads SQIVND (reference sequence). The CDR3 loop spans 13 amino acids.

The chain recombines TRBV19 with TRBJ2-5; D might be TRBD1 (5 bases). Between the trimmed V and J ends, which lost 4 bases and 2 bases, there was a span of 17 bases. Germline V gene sequence: CDR1 LNHDA, CDR2 SQIVND (reference sequence). The CDR3 is made up of 16 amino acids. Here the CDR3 DNA reads TGTGCCAGTAGTAGGACCAGGGAAAAGGTACAAGAGACCCAGTACTTC. It specifies CASSRTREKVQETQYF.

This clonotype was seen many times. This chain joins TRBV5-6 and TRBJ2-3, with a possible D match to TRBD1 (5 bases). This CDR3 has 13 residues. V was cut by 5 bases and J by 6 bases, with 13 bases left in between. Germline V gene data show CDR1 as SGHDT and CDR2 as YYEEEE. CDR3 coding DNA: TGTGCCAGCAGTGTGACAGCAGCGGATACGCAGTATTTT. Protein product: CASSVTAADTQYF.

V is TRBV12-3 or TRBV12-4 and J is TRBJ2-1; possible D gene TRBD1, 6 bases. Trimming removed 3 bases at V and 2 bases at J, with 14 bases between. The CDR3 sequence is 16 residues long. CDR3 protein: CASSLGIRDTYNEQFF. CDR3 coding DNA: TGTGCCAGCAGTTTGGGCATAAGGGACACCTACAATGAGCAGTTCTTC.

This clonotype was recorded at least ten times. The V call is TRBV7-8, the J call TRBJ2-5, with D possibly being TRBD1 or TRBD2 (6 bases each). Per the germline V gene, CDR1 is SGHVS and CDR2 is FQNEAQ. The CDR3 has 16 amino acids. V was pared by 6 bases and J by 0 bases, with 17 bases between. As DNA, the CDR3 is TGTGCCAGCAGTAGAACAGGGAGCGGGCACCAAGAGACCCAGTACTTC. Amino acids: CASSRTGSGHQETQYF.

A few counts support this clonotype. This may be a read error: a much more frequent sequence differs by one nucleotide. This chain connects TRBV19 to TRBJ2-5, with TRBD2 matching 9 bases. There are 17 residues in the CDR3. CDR1 is LNHDA, CDR2 SQIVND, per germline (reference sequence). V shed 2 bases and J 2 bases; nucleotides not matched to a gene: 9. CDR3 region: CASSIRCGRAGQETQYF. The DNA of the CDR3 is TGTGCCAGTAGTATACGTTGCGGGAGGGCGGGGCAAGAGACCCAGTACTTC. The full variable domain, with the rest looked up from reference TRBV19 and TRBJ2-5, is DGGITQSPKYLFRKEGQNVTLSCEQNLNHDAMYWYRQDPGQGLRLIYYSQIVNDFQKGDIAEGYSVSREKKESFPLTVTSAQKNPTAFYLCASSIRCGRAGQETQYFGPGTRLLVL.

This clonotype came up a few times. CDR3 in DNA: TGTGCCAGCAGCAATAGCGGGTATTCAGATACGCAGTATTTT. Translation: CASSNSGYSDTQYF. This sequence joins TRBV9 and TRBJ2-3; TRBD2 agrees at 7 bases. Losses at the gene ends were 4 bases for V and 4 bases for J; bases not matched to a gene: 6. The CDR3 is 14 residues long. CDR1 is SGDLS, CDR2 YYNGEE, per germline.

A few counts support this clonotype. The chain is built from TRBV6-5 and TRBJ2-4; TRBD1 agrees at 7 bases. This CDR3 comprises 14 residues. V was clipped by 0 bases and J by 6 bases; unmatched bases: 2. Per the germline V gene, CDR1 is MNHEY and CDR2 is SVGAGI. The CDR3 nucleotides read TGTGCCAGCAGTTACTCCCGACAGGGAAACATTCAGTACTTC. It yields the protein CASSYSRQGNIQYF.

This clonotype was seen repeatedly, ten times or more. The chain joins TRBV30 to TRBJ1-2; D unresolved. Germline lookup yields CDR1 GTSNPN and CDR2 SVGIG (reference sequence). Trimming removed 0 bases from V and 2 bases from J, with 16 bases in between. CDR3 size: 16 residues. The CDR3, as DNA: TGTGCCTGGAGTGTCCCTTTACAAGCGGGGAACTATGGCTACACCTTC. It codes for CAWSVPLQAGNYGYTF.

The count of this clonotype is one. The chain employs TRBV6-1 and TRBJ1-5; D not certain. V was pared by 4 bases and J by 3 bases, with 13 bases between. The CDR3 totals 15 residues. The germline CDR1 and CDR2 sequences are MNHNS and SASEGT. CDR3 DNA sequence: TGTGCCAGCAGTGCTCACAGAGATATCAATCAGCCCCAGCATTTT. Its protein product is CASSAHRDINQPQHF.

This chain connects TRBV9 to TRBJ1-1; maybe TRBD1 (6 bases). CDR1 is SGDLS and CDR2 is YYNGEE in the germline V gene. V was shortened by 4 bases and J by 4 bases, with 17 bases between the two germline ends. The CDR3 loop spans 15 amino acids. CDR3 bases: TGTGCCAGCAGCTTAGAGACAGGCTCGGGCACTGAAGCTTTCTTT. Protein sequence: CASSLETGSGTEAFF.

The chain couples TRBV20-1 to TRBJ2-7; no reliable D call. Germline V CDR1 and CDR2: DFQATT, SNEGSKA (reference sequence). With 5 bases removed from V and 6 bases from J, the gap between germline ends came to 14 bases. The CDR3 runs to 12 residues. The CDR3 region has the DNA TGCAGTGCTCGACCCACGCCCGGCGAGCAGTACTTC. It translates to CSARPTPGEQYF.

The sample holds many counts of this clonotype. V usage is TRBV6-1 and J usage is TRBJ2-3; D gene ambiguous. Trimming stripped 10 bases from V and 7 bases from J, with 24 bases between. CDR1 MNHNS and CDR2 SASEGT come from the germline V gene. CDR3 length: 15 amino acids. The CDR3 sequence: CATQPERTIRNTQYF. For the CDR3, the DNA is TGTGCCACGCAGCCGGAGAGAACTATCAGGAATACGCAGTATTTT.

Ten or more counts support this clonotype. CDR3 DNA sequence: TGTGCCAGCAGCTCCCTCAAGCGCTACAGGGGTAAACACAATGAGCAGTTCTTC. Protein: CASSSLKRYRGKHNEQFF. The chain links TRBV11-2 to TRBJ2-1, with 7 bases matching TRBD1. The germline V gene encodes CDR1 SGHAT and CDR2 FQNNGV. This CDR3 has 18 residues. V lost 4 bases, J lost 5 bases, and 17 bases stayed unmatched.

Concerning this clonotype itself: This clone may be a read error of a much larger clone one base away. This sequence joins TRBV24-1 and TRBJ2-3; 8 bases are shared with TRBD2. Germline lookup yields CDR1 KGHDR and CDR2 SFDVKD. J lost 6 bases, V lost 3 bases, and 4 bases had no gene match. This CDR3 region has 14 residues. CDR3 DNA: TGTGCCACCAGTGATACGGGAGGGCCTGATACGCAGTATTTT. This sequence encodes CATSDTGGPDTQYF.

The sample holds a few counts of this clonotype. This sequence joins TRBV6-5 and TRBJ2-5, with a possible D match to TRBD2 (5 bases). The CDR3 is made up of 17 amino acids. The V end lost 0 bases, the J end lost 5 bases, and 19 bases lay between the germline ends. Germline V gene sequence: CDR1 MNHEY, CDR2 SVGAGI. This CDR3 is CASSYSISGEPLETQYF. As DNA, the CDR3 is TGTGCCAGCAGTTACTCGATTTCCGGGGAACCCTTGGAGACCCAGTACTTC.

This chain links TRBV24-1 with TRBJ2-2, with TRBD1 matching over 7 bases. J gave up 2 bases and V 0 bases, and 11 bases lay outside the gene matches. There are 19 residues in the CDR3. Per the germline V gene, CDR1 is KGHDR and CDR2 is SFDVKD. CDR3 in amino acids: CATSDLPAQGSINTGELFF. The CDR3 DNA is TGTGCCACCAGTGATTTGCCTGCACAGGGGTCCATTAACACCGGGGAGCTGTTTTTT.

V gene TRBV19 combines with J gene TRBJ1-2; D is ambiguous. Per the germline V gene, CDR1 is LNHDA and CDR2 is SQIVND (reference sequence). The ends were cut back, 3 bases at V and 4 bases at J, with 18 bases in the middle. The CDR3 runs 16 residues. As DNA, the CDR3 is TGTGCCAGTAGTATCTCCGGGATTGGGAGCCTCTATGGCTACACCTTC. Its protein product is CASSISGIGSLYGYTF.

This clonotype was detected many times. The gene calls are TRBV3-1 and TRBJ2-1; TRBD2 might be the D (5 bases). The V end was cut by 6 bases, the J end by 4 bases, with 16 bases between. This CDR3 is 15 amino acids long. Per the germline V gene, CDR1 is LGHDT and CDR2 is YNNKEL (reference sequence). CDR3 residues: CASRDLSGPYNEQFF. The CDR3 nucleotides are TGTGCCAGCAGGGACTTGTCGGGCCCATACAATGAGCAGTTCTTC.

This clonotype was found many times. DNA for the CDR3: TGCAGTGCTGCGGACAGGGGCCACGAGCAGTACTTC. Translating it yields CSAADRGHEQYF. The rearrangement links TRBV20-1 to TRBJ2-7, with TRBD1 matching over 9 bases. This CDR3 spans 12 amino acids. V trimming: 5 bases; J trimming: 5 bases; junction bases outside the gene matches: 4. Germline V gene sequence: CDR1 DFQATT, CDR2 SNEGSKA (reference sequence).